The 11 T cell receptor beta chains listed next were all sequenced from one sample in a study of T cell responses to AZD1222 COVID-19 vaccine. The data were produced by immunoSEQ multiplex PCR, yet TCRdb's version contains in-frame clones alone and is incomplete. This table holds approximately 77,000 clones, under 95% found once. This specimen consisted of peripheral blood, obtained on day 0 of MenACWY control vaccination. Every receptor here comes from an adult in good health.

The CDR3 region is CASSPNRGHQETQYF. The DNA for the CDR3 is TGCGCCAGCAGCCCAAACAGGGGGCACCAAGAGACCCAGTACTTC. V is TRBV5-1 and J is TRBJ2-5; 9 positions match TRBD1. Germline V gene lookup returns CDR1 SGHRS and CDR2 YFSETQ. This CDR3 has 15 residues. The junction had 4 bases not matched to a gene; V was cut back by 4 bases and J by 0 bases.

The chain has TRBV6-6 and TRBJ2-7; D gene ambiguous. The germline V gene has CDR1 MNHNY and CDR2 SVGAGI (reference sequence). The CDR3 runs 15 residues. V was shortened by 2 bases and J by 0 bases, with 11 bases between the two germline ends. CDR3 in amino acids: CASSYATTSSYEQYF. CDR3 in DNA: TGTGCCAGCAGTTACGCTACGACGAGCTCCTACGAGCAGTACTTC.

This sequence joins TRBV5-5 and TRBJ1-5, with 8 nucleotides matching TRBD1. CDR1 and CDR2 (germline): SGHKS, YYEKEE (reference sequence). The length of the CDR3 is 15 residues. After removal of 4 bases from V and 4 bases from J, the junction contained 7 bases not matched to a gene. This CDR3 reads CASSAAGQGNQPQHF. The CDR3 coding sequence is TGTGCCAGCAGCGCCGCAGGACAGGGAAATCAGCCCCAGCATTTT.

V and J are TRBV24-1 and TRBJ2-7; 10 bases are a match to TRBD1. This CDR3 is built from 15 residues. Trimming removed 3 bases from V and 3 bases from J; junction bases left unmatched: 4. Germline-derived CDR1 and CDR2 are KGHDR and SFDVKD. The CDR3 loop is CATSDTRTGGYEQYF. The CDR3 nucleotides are TGTGCCACCAGTGATACTCGGACAGGGGGCTACGAGCAGTACTTC.

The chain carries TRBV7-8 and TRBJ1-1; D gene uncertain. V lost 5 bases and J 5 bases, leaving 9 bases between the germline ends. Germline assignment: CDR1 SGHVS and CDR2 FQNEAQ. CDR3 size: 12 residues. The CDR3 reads CASSQQRTEAFF. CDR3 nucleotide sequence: TGTGCCAGCAGCCAGCAACGTACTGAAGCTTTCTTT.

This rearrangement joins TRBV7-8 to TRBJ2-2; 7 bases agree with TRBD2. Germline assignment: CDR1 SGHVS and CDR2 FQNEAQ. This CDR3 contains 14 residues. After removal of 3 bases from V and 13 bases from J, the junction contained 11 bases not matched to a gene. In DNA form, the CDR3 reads TGTGCCAGCAGCTTGGGAGGGCCTGGAGGTGGGCTGTTTTTT. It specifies CASSLGGPGGGLFF.

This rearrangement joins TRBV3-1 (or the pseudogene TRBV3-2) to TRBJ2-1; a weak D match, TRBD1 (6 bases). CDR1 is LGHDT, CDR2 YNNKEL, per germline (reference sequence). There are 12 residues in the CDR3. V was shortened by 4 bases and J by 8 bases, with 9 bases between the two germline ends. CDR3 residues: CASSRRGYEQFF. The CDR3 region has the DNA TGTGCCAGCAGCCGAAGGGGGTATGAGCAGTTCTTC.

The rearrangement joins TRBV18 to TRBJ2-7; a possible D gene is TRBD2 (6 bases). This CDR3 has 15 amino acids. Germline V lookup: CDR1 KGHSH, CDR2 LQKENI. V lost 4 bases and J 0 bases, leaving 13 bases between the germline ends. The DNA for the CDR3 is TGTGCCAGCTCACTAGAGACTAGTAACTCCTACGAGCAGTACTTC. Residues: CASSLETSNSYEQYF.

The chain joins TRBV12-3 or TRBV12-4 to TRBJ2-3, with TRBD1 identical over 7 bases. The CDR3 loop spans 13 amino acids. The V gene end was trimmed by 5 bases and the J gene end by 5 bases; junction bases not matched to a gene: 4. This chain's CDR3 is CASSTTGLDTQYF. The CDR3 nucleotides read TGTGCCAGCAGTACGACAGGGTTAGATACGCAGTATTTT.

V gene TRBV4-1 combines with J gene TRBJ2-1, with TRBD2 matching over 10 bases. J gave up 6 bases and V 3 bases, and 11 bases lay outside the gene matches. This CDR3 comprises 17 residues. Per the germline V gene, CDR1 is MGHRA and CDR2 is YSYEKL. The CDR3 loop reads CASSQERLAGRPNEQFF. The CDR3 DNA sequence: TGCGCCAGCAGCCAGGAACGACTAGCGGGTAGACCCAATGAGCAGTTCTTC.

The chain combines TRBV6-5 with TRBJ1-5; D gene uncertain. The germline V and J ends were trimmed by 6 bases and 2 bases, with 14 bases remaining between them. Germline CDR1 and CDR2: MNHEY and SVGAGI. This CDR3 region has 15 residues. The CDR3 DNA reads TGTGCCAGCAGCCCGGTGAGATTCGGCAATCAGCCCCAGCATTTT. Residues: CASSPVRFGNQPQHF.